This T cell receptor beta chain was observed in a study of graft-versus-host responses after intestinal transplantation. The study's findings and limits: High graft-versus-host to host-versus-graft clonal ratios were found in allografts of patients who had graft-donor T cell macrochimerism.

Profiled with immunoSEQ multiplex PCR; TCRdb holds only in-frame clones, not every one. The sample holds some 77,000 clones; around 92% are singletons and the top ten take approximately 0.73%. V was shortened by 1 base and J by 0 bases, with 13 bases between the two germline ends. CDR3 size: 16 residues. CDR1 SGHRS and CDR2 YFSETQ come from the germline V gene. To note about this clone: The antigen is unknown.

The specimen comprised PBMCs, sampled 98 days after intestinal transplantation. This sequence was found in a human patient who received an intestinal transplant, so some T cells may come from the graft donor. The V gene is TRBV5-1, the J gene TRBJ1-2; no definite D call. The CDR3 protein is CASSLLTVSTNYGYTF. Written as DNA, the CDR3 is TGCGCCAGCAGCTTGTTAACGGTATCCACTAACTATGGCTACACCTTC. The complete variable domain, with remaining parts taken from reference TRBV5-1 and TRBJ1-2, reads KAGVTQTPRYLIKTRGQQVTLSCSPISGHRSVSWYQQTPGQGLQFLFEYFSETQRNKGNFPGRFSGRQFSNSRSEMNVSTLELGDSALYLCASSLLTVSTNYGYTFGSGTRLTVV.